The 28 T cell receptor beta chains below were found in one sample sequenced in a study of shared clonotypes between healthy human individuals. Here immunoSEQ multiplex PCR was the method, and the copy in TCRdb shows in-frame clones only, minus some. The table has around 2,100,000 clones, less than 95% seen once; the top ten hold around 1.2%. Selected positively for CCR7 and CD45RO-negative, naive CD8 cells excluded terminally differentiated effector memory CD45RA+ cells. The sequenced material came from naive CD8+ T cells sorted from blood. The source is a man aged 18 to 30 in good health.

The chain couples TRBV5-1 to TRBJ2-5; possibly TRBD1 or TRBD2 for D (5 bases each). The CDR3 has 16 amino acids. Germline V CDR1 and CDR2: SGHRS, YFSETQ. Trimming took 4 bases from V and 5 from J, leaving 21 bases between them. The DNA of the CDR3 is TGCGCCAGCAGCCCCTCTGGACACAACCCGGGGGAGACCCAGTACTTC. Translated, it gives CASSPSGHNPGETQYF.

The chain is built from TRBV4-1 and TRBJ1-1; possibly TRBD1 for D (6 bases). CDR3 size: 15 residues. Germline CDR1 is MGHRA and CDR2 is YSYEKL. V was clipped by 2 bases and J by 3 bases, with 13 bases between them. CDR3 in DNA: TGCGCCAGCAGCCAAATCAAGGGGGTTTACACTGAAGCTTTCTTT. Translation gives CASSQIKGVYTEAFF.

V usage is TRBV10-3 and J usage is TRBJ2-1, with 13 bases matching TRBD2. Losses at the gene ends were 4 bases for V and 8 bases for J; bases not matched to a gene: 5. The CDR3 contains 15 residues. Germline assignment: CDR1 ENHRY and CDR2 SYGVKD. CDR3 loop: CAISGGLAGIDEQFF. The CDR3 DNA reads TGTGCCATCAGTGGGGGACTAGCGGGAATTGATGAGCAGTTCTTC.

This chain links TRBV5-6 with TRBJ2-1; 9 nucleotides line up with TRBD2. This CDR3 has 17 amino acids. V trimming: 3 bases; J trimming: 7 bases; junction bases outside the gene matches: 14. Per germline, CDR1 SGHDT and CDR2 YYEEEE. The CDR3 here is CASSSLEREEGPNEQFF. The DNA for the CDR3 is TGTGCCAGCAGCTCTTTAGAGCGGGAGGAAGGGCCGAATGAGCAGTTCTTC.

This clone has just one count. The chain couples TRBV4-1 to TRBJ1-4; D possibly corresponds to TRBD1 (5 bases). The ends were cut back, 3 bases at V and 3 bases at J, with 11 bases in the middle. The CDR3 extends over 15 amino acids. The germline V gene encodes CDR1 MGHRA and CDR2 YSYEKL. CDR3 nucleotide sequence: TGCGCCAGCAGCCAGGGGGTGAGGTCTAATGAAAAACTGTTTTTT. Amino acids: CASSQGVRSNEKLFF.

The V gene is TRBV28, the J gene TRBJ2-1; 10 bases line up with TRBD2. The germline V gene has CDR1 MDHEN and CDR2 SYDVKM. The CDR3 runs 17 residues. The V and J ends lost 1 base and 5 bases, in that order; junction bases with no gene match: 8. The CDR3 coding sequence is TGTGCCAGCAGTTTATATCTAGCGGGGGAGACTAACAATGAGCAGTTCTTC. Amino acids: CASSLYLAGETNNEQFF.

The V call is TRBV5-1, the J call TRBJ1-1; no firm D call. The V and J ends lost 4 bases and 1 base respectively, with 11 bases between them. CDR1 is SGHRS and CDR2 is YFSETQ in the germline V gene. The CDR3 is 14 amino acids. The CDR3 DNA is TGCGCCAGCAGCGTGGGGTGGGGGAACACTGAAGCTTTCTTT. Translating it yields CASSVGWGNTEAFF.

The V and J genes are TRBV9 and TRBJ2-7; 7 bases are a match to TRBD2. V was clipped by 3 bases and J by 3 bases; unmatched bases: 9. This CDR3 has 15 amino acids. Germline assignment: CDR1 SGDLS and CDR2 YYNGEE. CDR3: CASSATPTSDYEQYF. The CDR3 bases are TGTGCCAGCAGCGCCACTCCCACTAGCGACTACGAGCAGTACTTC.

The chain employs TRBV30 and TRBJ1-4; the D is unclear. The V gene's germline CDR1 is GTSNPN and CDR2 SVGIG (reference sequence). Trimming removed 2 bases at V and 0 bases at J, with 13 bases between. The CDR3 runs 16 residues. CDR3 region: CAWSQPTESTNEKLFF. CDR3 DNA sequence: TGTGCCTGGAGTCAACCCACAGAGTCAACTAATGAAAAACTGTTTTTT.

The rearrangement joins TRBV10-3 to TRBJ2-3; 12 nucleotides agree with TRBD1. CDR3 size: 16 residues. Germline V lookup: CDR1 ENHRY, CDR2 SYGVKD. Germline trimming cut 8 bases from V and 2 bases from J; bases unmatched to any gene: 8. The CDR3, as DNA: TGTGCCATCCTGGGGGGACAGGGGGCTATCACAGATACGCAGTATTTT. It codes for CAILGGQGAITDTQYF.

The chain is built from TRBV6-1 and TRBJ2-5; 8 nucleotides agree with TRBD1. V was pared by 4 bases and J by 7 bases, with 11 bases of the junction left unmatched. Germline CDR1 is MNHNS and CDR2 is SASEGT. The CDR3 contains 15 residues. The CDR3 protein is CASSADGTGLGTQYF. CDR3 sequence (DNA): TGTGCCAGCAGTGCCGACGGGACAGGTCTAGGGACCCAGTACTTC.

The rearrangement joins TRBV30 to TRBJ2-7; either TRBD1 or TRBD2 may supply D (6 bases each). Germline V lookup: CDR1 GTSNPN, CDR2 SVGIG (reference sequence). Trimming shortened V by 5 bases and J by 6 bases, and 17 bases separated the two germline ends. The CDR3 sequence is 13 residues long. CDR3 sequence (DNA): TGTGCCTGGGAATATAGCAGGGGAGGCGAGCAGTACTTC. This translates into CAWEYSRGGEQYF.

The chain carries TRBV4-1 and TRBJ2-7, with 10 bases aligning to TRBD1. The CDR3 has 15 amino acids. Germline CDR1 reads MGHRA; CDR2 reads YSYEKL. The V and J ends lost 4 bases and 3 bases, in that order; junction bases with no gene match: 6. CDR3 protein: CASSRSGTGVYEQYF. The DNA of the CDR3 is TGCGCCAGCAGCCGTTCAGGGACAGGGGTCTACGAGCAGTACTTC.

CDR3 loop: CASSYGGGKYNSPLHF. In DNA, the CDR3 is TGTGCCAGCAGTTACGGCGGGGGGAAGTATAATTCACCCCTCCACTTT. The gene calls are TRBV6-5 and TRBJ1-6, with D maybe TRBD1 (5 bases). CDR3 size: 16 residues. V was clipped by 2 bases and J by 4 bases, with 12 bases between them. The germline V gene encodes CDR1 MNHEY and CDR2 SVGAGI.

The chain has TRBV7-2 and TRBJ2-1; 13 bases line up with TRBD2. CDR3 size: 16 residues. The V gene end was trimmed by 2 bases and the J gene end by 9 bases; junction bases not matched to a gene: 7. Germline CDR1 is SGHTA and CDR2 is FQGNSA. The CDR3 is CASSLLLAGGDGEQFF. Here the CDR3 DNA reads TGTGCCAGCAGCTTATTACTAGCGGGAGGGGACGGTGAGCAGTTCTTC.

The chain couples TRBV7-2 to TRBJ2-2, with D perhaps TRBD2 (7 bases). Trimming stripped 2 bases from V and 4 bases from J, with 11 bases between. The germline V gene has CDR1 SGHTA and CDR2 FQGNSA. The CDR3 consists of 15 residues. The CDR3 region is CASSLRGAGTGELFF. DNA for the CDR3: TGTGCCAGCAGCTTACGGGGGGCGGGCACCGGGGAGCTGTTTTTT.

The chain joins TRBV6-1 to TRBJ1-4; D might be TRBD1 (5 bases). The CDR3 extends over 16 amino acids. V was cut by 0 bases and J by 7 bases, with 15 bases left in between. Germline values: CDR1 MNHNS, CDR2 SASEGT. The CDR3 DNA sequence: TGTGCCAGCAGTGAAGCGTTGGGGGGTGATTTTGAAAAACTGTTTTTT. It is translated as CASSEALGGDFEKLFF.

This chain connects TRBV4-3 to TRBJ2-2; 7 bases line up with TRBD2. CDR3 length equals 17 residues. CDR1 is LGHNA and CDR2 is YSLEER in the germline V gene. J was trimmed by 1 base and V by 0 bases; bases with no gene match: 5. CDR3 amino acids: CASSQDREGLNTGELFF. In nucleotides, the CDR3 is TGCGCCAGCAGCCAAGATAGGGAGGGGCTGAACACCGGGGAGCTGTTTTTT.

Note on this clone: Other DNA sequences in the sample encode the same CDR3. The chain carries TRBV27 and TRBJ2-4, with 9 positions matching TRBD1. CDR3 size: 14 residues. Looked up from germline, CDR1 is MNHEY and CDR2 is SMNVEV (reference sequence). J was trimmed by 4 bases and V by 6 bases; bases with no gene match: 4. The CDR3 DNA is TGTGCCAGCAGCTTGGGACAGGGAAAAAACATTCAGTACTTC. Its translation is CASSLGQGKNIQYF.

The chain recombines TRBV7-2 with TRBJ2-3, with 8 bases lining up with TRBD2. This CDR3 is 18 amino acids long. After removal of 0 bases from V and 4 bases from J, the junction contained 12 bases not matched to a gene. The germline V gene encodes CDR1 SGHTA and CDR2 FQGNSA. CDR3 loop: CASSLALLAESGADTQYF. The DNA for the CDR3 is TGTGCCAGCAGCTTAGCACTACTAGCGGAAAGTGGCGCAGATACGCAGTATTTT. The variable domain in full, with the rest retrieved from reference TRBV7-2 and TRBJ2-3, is GAGVSQSPSNKVTEKGKDVELRCDPISGHTALYWYRQSLGQGLEFLIYFQGNSAPDKSGLPSDRFSAERTGGSVSTLTIQRTQQEDSAVYLCASSLALLAESGADTQYFGPGTRLTVL.

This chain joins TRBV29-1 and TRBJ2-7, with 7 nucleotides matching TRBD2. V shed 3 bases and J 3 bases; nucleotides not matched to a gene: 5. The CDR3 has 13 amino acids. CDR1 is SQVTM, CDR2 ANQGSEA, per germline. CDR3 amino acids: CSVDSGEGYEQYF. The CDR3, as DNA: TGCAGCGTTGATTCGGGGGAGGGCTACGAGCAGTACTTC.

The CDR3 here is CASSLELGQAGSGYTF. CDR3 coding DNA: TGTGCCAGCAGCTTAGAGTTAGGGCAGGCGGGAAGTGGCTACACCTTC. The chain carries TRBV7-9 and TRBJ1-2; D gene ambiguous. CDR1 and CDR2 from the germline V gene are SEHNR and FQNEAQ (reference sequence). CDR3 length: 16 amino acids. Trimming left V 1 base short and J 7 bases short, with 19 bases between. The complete variable domain, with remaining parts taken from reference TRBV7-9 and TRBJ1-2, reads DTGVSQNPRHKITKRGQNVTFRCDPISEHNRLYWYRQTLGQGPEFLTYFQNEAQLEKSRLLSDRFSAERPKGSFSTLEIQRTEQGDSAMYLCASSLELGQAGSGYTFGSGTRLTVV.

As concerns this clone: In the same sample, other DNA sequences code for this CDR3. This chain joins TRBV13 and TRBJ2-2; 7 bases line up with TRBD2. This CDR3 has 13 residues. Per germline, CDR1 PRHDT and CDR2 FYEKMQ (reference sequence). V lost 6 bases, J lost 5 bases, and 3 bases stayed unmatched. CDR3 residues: CASSSGGTGELFF. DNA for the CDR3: TGTGCCAGCAGTTCCGGGGGGACCGGGGAGCTGTTTTTT.

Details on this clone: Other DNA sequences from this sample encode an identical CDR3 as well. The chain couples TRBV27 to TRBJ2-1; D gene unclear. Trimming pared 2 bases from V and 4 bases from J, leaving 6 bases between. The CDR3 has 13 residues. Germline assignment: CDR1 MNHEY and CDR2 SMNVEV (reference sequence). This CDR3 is CASSLSSYNEQFF. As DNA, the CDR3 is TGTGCCAGCAGTTTAAGCAGTTACAATGAGCAGTTCTTC.

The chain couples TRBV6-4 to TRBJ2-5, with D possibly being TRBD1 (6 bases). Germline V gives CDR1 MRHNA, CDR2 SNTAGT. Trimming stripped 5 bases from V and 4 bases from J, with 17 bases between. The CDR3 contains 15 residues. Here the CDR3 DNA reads TGTGCCAGCAGTCCCTCAACAGGGTCCCCAGAGACCCAGTACTTC. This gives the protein CASSPSTGSPETQYF.

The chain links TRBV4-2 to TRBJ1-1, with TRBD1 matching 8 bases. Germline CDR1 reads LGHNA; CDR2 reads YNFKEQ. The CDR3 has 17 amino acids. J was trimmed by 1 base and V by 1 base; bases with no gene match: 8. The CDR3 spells CASSQAIIGQGNTEAFF. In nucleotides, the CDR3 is TGTGCCAGCAGCCAAGCTATCATCGGACAGGGGAACACTGAAGCTTTCTTT.

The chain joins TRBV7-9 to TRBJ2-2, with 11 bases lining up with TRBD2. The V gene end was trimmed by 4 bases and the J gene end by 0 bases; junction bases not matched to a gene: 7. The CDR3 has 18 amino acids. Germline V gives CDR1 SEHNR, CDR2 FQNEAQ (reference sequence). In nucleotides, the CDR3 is TGTGCCAGCAGCTCGGCTAGCGGGAGGTATACGAACACCGGGGAGCTGTTTTTT. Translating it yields CASSSASGRYTNTGELFF. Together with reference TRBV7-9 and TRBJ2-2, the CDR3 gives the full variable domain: DTGVSQNPRHKITKRGQNVTFRCDPISEHNRLYWYRQTLGQGPEFLTYFQNEAQLEKSRLLSDRFSAERPKGSFSTLEIQRTEQGDSAMYLCASSSASGRYTNTGELFFGEGSRLTVL.

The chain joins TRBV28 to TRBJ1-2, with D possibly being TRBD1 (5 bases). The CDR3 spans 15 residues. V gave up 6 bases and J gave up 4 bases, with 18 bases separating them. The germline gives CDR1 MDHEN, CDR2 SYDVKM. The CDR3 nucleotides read TGTGCCAGCAGACTGGGGGGGGAGGGACCCTATGGCTACACCTTC. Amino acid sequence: CASRLGGEGPYGYTF.